This T cell receptor beta chain was found in a study of shared clonotypes between healthy human individuals. Study-wide context: A donor's plate count was three for CD4 naive and three for CD4 memory; CD8 naive had two and CD8 memory one.

Assay: immunoSEQ multiplex PCR; the TCRdb copy retains only in-frame clones and omits some. This table holds around 2.1 million clones, roughly 91% found once. Study-level findings and limits: Among the subsets, naive ones generally showed larger estimated richness than memory ones. Rarefaction showed sorted-subset sequencing was incomplete despite large depth.

Germline-derived CDR1 and CDR2 are SEHNR and FQNEAQ (reference sequence). The CDR3 has 14 residues. Trimming left V 5 bases short and J 3 bases short, with 13 bases between. As defined, naive CD8 cells were CD45RO-negative and positively selected for CCR7, with terminally differentiated effector memory CD45RA+ cells excluded. On this clone itself: As yet, its antigen is unknown.

This receptor was taken from a man between 18 and 29 years old in good health. Some clones in this sample may be carry-over from other donors' samples. Sequenced material: naive CD8+ T cells from PBMCs. The rearrangement joins TRBV7-9 to TRBJ1-1; weak D call: TRBD1 (5 bases). The CDR3 loop is CASSPQGAHTEAFF. The CDR3 nucleotides read TGTGCCAGCAGCCCGCAGGGAGCGCACACTGAAGCTTTCTTT.